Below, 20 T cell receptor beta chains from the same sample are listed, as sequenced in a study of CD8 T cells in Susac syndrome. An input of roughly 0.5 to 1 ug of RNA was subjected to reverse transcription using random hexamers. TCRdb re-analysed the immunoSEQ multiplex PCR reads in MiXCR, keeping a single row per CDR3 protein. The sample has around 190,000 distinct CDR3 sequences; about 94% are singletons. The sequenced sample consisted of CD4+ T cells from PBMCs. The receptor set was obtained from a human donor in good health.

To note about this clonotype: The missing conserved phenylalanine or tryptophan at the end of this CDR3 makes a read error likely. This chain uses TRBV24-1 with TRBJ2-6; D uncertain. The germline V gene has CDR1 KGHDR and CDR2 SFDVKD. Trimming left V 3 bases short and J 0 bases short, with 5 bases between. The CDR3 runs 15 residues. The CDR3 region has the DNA TGTGCCACCAGTGATCCCCACTCTGGGGCCAACGTCCTGACTGTC. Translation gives CATSDPHSGANVLTV.

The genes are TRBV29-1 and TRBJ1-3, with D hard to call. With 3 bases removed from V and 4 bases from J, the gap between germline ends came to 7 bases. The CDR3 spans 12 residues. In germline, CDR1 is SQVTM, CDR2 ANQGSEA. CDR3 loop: CSVDIGGNTIYF. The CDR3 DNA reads TGCAGCGTTGACATAGGCGGAAACACCATATATTTT.

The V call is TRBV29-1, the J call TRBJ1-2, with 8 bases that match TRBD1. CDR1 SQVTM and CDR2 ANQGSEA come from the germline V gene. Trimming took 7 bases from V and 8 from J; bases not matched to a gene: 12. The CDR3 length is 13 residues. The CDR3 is CSGRQGITGGYTF. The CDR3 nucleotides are TGCAGCGGTAGACAGGGGATAACAGGCGGCTACACCTTC.

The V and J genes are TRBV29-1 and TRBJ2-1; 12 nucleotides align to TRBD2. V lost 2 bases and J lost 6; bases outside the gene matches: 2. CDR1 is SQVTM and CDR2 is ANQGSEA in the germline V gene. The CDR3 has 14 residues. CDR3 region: CSVEPGLAGNEQFF. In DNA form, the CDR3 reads TGCAGCGTTGAACCGGGACTAGCGGGCAATGAGCAGTTCTTC.

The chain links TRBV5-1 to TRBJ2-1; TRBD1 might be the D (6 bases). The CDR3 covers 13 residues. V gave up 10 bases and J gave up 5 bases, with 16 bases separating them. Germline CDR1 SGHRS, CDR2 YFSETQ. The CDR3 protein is CAEAGVVDNEQFF. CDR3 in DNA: TGCGCCGAGGCAGGGGTGGTAGACAATGAGCAGTTCTTC.

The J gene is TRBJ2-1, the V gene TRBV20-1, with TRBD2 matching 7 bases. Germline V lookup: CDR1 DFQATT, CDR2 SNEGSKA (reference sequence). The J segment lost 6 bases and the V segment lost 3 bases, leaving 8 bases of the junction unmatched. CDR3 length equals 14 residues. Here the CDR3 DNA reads TGCAGTGCTAGTCCTAGCGGACGAACCAATGAGCAGTTCTTC. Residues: CSASPSGRTNEQFF.

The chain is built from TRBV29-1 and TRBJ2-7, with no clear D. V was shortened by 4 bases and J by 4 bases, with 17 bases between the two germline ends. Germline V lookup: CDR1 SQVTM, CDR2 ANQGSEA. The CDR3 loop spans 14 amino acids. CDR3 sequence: CSVVLSRRPYEQYF. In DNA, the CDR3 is TGCAGCGTTGTATTATCGAGGCGCCCTTACGAGCAGTACTTC.

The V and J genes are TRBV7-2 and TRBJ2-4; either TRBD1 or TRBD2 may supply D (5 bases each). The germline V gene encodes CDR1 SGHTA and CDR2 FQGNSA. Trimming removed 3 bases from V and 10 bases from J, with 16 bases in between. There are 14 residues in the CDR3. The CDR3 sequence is CASSLGTRTGIQYF. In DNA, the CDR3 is TGTGCCAGCAGCTTGGGGACCAGGACGGGGATTCAGTACTTC.

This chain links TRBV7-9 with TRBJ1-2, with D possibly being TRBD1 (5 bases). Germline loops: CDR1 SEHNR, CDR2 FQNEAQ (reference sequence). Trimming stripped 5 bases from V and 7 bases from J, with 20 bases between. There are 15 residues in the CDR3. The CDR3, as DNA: TGTGCCAGCAGCCTCGATTGGGCCACCGGGGGTGGCTACACCTTC. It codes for CASSLDWATGGGYTF.

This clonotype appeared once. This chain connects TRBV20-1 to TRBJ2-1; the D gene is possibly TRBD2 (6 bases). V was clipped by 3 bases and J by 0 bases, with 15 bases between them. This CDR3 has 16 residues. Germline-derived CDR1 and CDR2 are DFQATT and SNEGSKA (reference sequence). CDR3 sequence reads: CSASRPSATSYNEQFF. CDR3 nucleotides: TGCAGTGCTAGTCGTCCTAGCGCGACCTCCTACAATGAGCAGTTCTTC.

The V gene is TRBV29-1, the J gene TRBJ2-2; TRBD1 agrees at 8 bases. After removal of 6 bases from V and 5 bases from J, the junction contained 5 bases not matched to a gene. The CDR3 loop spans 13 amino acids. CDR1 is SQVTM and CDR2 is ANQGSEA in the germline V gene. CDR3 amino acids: CSVPGQGTGELFF. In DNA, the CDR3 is TGCAGCGTCCCCGGACAGGGTACCGGGGAGCTGTTTTTT.

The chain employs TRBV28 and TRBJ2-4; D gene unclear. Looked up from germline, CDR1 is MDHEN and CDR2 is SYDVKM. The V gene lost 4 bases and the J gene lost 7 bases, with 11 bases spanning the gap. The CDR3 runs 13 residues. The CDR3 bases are TGTGCCAGCAGTTCATTACCCGGGAACATTCAGTACTTC. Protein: CASSSLPGNIQYF.

The CDR3 DNA is TGTGCCAGCAGTTGGGGACAGGGAGAGACCCAGTACTTC. The encoded protein is CASSWGQGETQYF. The chain couples TRBV7-7 to TRBJ2-5, with TRBD1 matching 9 bases. The CDR3 contains 13 residues. V gave up 6 bases and J gave up 4 bases; unmatched junction bases: 3. Germline lookup yields CDR1 SSHAT and CDR2 FNYEAQ (reference sequence).

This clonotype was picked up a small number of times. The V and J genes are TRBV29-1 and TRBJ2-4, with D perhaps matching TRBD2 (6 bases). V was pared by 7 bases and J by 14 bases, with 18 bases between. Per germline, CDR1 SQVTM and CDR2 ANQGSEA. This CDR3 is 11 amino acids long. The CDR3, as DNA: TGCAGCGCGGGGGACCAGCGAGGAAAGTACTTC. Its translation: CSAGDQRGKYF.

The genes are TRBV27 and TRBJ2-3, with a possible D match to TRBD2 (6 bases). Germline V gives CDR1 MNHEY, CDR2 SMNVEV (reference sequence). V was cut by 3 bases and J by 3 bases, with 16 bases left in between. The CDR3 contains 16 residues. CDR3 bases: TGTGCCAGCAGTTTGCAACTAGCTCACCTTACAGATACGCAGTATTTT. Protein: CASSLQLAHLTDTQYF.

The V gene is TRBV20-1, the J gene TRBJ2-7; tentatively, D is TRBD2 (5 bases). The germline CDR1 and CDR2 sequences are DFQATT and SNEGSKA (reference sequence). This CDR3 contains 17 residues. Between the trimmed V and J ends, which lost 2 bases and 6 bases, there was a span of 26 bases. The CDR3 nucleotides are TGCAGTGCTAGATTCTCCACGAGGGTCACCCAACTCGGCGAGCAGTACTTC. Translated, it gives CSARFSTRVTQLGEQYF.

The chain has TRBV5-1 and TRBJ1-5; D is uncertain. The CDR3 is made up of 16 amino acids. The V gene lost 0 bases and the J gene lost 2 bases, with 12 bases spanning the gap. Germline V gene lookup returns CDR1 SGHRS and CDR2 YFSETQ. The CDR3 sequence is CASSLGGNTGNQPQHF. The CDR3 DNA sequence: TGCGCCAGCAGCTTGGGAGGGAATACGGGCAATCAGCCCCAGCATTTT.

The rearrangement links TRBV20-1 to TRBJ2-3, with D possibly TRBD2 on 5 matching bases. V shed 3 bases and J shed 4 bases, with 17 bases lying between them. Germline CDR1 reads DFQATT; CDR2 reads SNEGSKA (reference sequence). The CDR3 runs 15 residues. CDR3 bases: TGCAGTGCTAGGCAAGGAAACCTCGGGGCAGATACGCAGTATTTT. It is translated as CSARQGNLGADTQYF.

CDR3 DNA: TGCAGTGCTAGTGGGGTTAGCGGGAGTATTTACGAGCAGTACTTC. This gives the protein CSASGVSGSIYEQYF. The rearrangement joins TRBV20-1 to TRBJ2-7, with 9 bases matching TRBD2. With V trimmed by 3 bases and J by 4 bases, 10 bases remained unmatched. Germline V gene data show CDR1 as DFQATT and CDR2 as SNEGSKA (reference sequence). CDR3 size: 15 residues.

CDR3 loop: CSVDRGGADTQYF. DNA of the CDR3: TGCAGCGTTGATCGGGGGGGCGCAGATACGCAGTATTTT. V usage is TRBV29-1 and J usage is TRBJ2-3; 8 nucleotides agree with TRBD2. Germline CDR1 is SQVTM and CDR2 is ANQGSEA. V shed 3 bases, J shed 4 bases, and the junction held 3 bases outside the gene matches. CDR3 size: 13 residues.